This TCR beta chain was identified during a study of beta chain features in type 1 diabetes. Overall study findings and caveats: Among all four CD4+ subsets, Type 1 diabetes patients had TCRB CDR3s that were moderately but significantly shorter.

Expressed TCRB transcripts were sequenced because the entire RNA isolate underwent reverse transcription. This table comes from immunoSEQ multiplex PCR, and its TCRdb copy is limited to in-frame clones, with some not included. The sample has approximately 300,000 clones, approximately 11% seen once; the top ten hold just over 0.015%. The CDR3 totals 15 residues. Germline-derived CDR1 and CDR2 are SGHRS and YFSETQ. Between the trimmed V and J ends, which lost 0 bases and 0 bases, there was a span of 9 bases. This clone has a handful of counts. Its antigen is as yet unknown. This clonotype originated in a woman in her twenties or thirties in good health. The rearrangement joins TRBV5-1 to TRBJ1-1; unclear D gene. Material: naive CD4+ T cells from blood. CDR3 DNA: TGCGCCAGCAGCTTGGCCGGGAGCATGAACACTGAAGCTTTCTTT. Translation: CASSLAGSMNTEAFF.